Below are 12 T cell receptor beta chains sequenced from a single sample in a study of cytomegalovirus exposure and HLA in healthy donors. PCR used 60 Vbeta primers and 13 Jbeta primers. Only in-frame clones appear in the TCRdb table, and some are missing; sequencing was by immunoSEQ multiplex PCR. The table gives about 200,000 clones; the top ten clones make up almost 0.75% of it. What was sequenced was PBMCs. The receptors derive from a boy aged 10-17 years in good health and CMV-seronegative.

The chain is built from TRBV21-1 and TRBJ2-3; no DNA check was done on the table's D call, TRBD1. TRBV21-1 is deemed a pseudogene. This CDR3 is 15 amino acids long. The DNA of the CDR3 is TGTGCCAGCAGCATAGGACAGGGAGATACAGATACGCAGTATTTT. This gives the protein CASSIGQGDTDTQYF.

The gene calls are TRBV4-2 and TRBJ2-5; 9 positions agree with TRBD2. The CDR3 contains 14 residues. Germline loops: CDR1 LGHNA, CDR2 YNFKEQ. The V gene end was trimmed by 0 bases and the J gene end by 4 bases; junction bases not matched to a gene: 0. The CDR3 loop reads CASSQERGGETQYF. CDR3 bases: TGTGCCAGCAGCCAAGAGCGGGGGGGAGAGACCCAGTACTTC.

CDR3 DNA: TGCGCCAGCAGCTTGGACAGTCGCAATTACGAGCAGTACTTC. Its protein product is CASSLDSRNYEQYF. The chain carries TRBV5-1 and TRBJ2-7; D gene unclear. From germline, CDR1 is SGHRS and CDR2 YFSETQ. There are 14 residues in the CDR3. V was cut by 0 bases and J by 4 bases, with 11 bases left in between.

The V call is TRBV7-9, the J call TRBJ2-1; D ambiguous. Germline V gene lookup returns CDR1 SEHNR and CDR2 FQNEAQ (reference sequence). The CDR3 contains 14 residues. V shed 9 bases and J shed 0 bases, with 12 bases lying between them. The CDR3 loop is CASSQDISYNEQFF. DNA of the CDR3: TGTGCCAGTTCACAAGATATCTCCTACAATGAGCAGTTCTTC.

The chain couples TRBV5-5 to TRBJ2-1; 8 bases align to TRBD2. From germline, CDR1 is SGHKS and CDR2 YYEKEE (reference sequence). CDR3 length: 16 residues. J lost 6 bases, V lost 1 base, and 9 bases had no gene match. The CDR3 region has the DNA TGTGCCAGCAGCTTGCTTATGCGGGGGGTCCTCAATGAGCAGTTCTTC. It yields the protein CASSLLMRGVLNEQFF.

This chain joins TRBV28 and TRBJ1-1; the D gene is possibly TRBD1 (6 bases). The CDR3 totals 14 residues. Germline lookup yields CDR1 MDHEN and CDR2 SYDVKM. Trimming stripped 6 bases from V and 1 base from J, with 12 bases between. The CDR3 spells CASRLYRENTEAFF. In nucleotides, the CDR3 is TGTGCCAGCAGGCTATACAGGGAGAACACTGAAGCTTTCTTT.

The chain joins TRBV2 to TRBJ1-2; 8 bases map to TRBD1. This CDR3 spans 13 amino acids. Germline V gives CDR1 SNHLY, CDR2 FYNNEI. V shed 9 bases, J shed 4 bases, and the junction held 7 bases outside the gene matches. DNA for the CDR3: TGTGCCAGAAGCCAGGGGGCAGGCTATGGCTACACCTTC. Protein product: CARSQGAGYGYTF.

The rearrangement links TRBV2 to TRBJ1-5; possible D gene TRBD1, 5 bases. The CDR3 runs to 14 residues. The ends were cut back, 5 bases at V and 7 bases at J, with 15 bases in the middle. Germline CDR1 and CDR2: SNHLY and FYNNEI. For the CDR3, the DNA is TGTGCCAGCAGTCCCGACAGCCGTCGACAGCCCCAGCATTTT. This encodes CASSPDSRRQPQHF.

The genes are TRBV7-3 and TRBJ2-5; 9 bases map to TRBD2. Germline V gives CDR1 SGHTA, CDR2 FQGTGA. The CDR3 sequence is 15 residues long. V lost 5 bases, J lost 2 bases, and 6 bases stayed unmatched. The CDR3: CASSPIAGEQETQYF. The CDR3 coding sequence is TGTGCCAGCAGCCCCATAGCGGGGGAACAAGAGACCCAGTACTTC.

The chain recombines TRBV7-2 with TRBJ2-7, with 8 bases lining up with TRBD1. V was clipped by 3 bases and J by 2 bases; unmatched bases: 9. Germline values: CDR1 SGHTA, CDR2 FQGNSA. There are 16 residues in the CDR3. Here the CDR3 DNA reads TGTGCCAGCAGCTTCCGTTTGGGGACAGGCCCCTACGAGCAGTACTTC. It specifies CASSFRLGTGPYEQYF.

The rearrangement joins TRBV21-1 to TRBJ2-5; the table's D call, TRBD2, was not checked against the DNA. TRBV21-1 is a listed pseudogene. The CDR3 covers 13 residues. The CDR3 DNA follows: TGTGCCAGCAGCACACGGACGGGGGAGACCCAGTACTTC. It encodes CASSTRTGETQYF.

The chain recombines TRBV5-1 with TRBJ1-2; no definite D call. CDR3 length: 16 amino acids. V was trimmed by 0 bases and J by 1 base, leaving 13 bases between them. Per germline, CDR1 SGHRS and CDR2 YFSETQ. The CDR3 nucleotides read TGCGCCAGCAGCTTGGGTGGAAGGCAGCGTAACTATGGCTACACCTTC. This translates into CASSLGGRQRNYGYTF.